This is a list of T cell receptor beta chains from one sample in a study of beta chain features in type 1 diabetes. Sequencing was performed with immunoSEQ multiplex PCR; in TCRdb, only in-frame clones are kept and a portion is missing. The sample contains 200,000 to 300,000 clones, just over 20% of which appear only once. Sequences were obtained from naive CD4+ T cells from blood. The receptors originated from a woman aged 35 to 49 with type 1 diabetes. CDR3s include the opening cysteine and the closing phenylalanine or tryptophan. The order of the fields is D gene, J gene, clone size, V gene, CDR3 DNA, CDR3 protein. The D gene is left open where the match is weak. Rows may omit the clone size; those that give it use once, few, many or a size class.

D gene: .; J gene: TRBJ2-7; clone size: .; V gene: TRBV28; CDR3 DNA: TGTGCCAGCAGTTTGGGACTCTACGAGCAGTACTTC; CDR3 protein: CASSLGLYEQYF
D gene: TRBD2; J gene: TRBJ2-1; clone size: few; V gene: TRBV14; CDR3 DNA: TGTGCCAGCAGCCGTCCGGGACTAGCGGAGGGGACGTGGTTCTTC; CDR3 protein: CASSRPGLAEGTWFF
D gene: TRBD1; J gene: TRBJ1-2; clone size: few; V gene: TRBV30; CDR3 DNA: TGTGCCTGGAGCTATACGACAGGGTCGAGCTACACCTTC; CDR3 protein: CAWSYTTGSSYTF
D gene: TRBD1; J gene: TRBJ1-6; clone size: few; V gene: TRBV9; CDR3 DNA: TGTGCCAGCAGCCAGGGACAGGGAGTCTCACCCCTCCACTTT; CDR3 protein: CASSQGQGVSPLHF
D gene: TRBD2; J gene: TRBJ2-3; clone size: .; V gene: TRBV4-3; CDR3 DNA: TGCGCCAGCAGCCAAGAGGTAGCGGGGGGAGATACGCAGTATTTT; CDR3 protein: CASSQEVAGGDTQYF
D gene: .; J gene: TRBJ1-1; clone size: few; V gene: TRBV11-2; CDR3 DNA: TGTGCCAGCAGCCCTCAGTATGAAGCTTTCTTT; CDR3 protein: CASSPQYEAFF
D gene: TRBD1; J gene: TRBJ2-6; clone size: .; V gene: TRBV28; CDR3 DNA: TGTGCCAGCAGTTTCAGGGGGCGGTCTGGGGCCAACGTCCTGACTTTC; CDR3 protein: CASSFRGRSGANVLTF
D gene: TRBD1; J gene: TRBJ2-7; clone size: once; V gene: TRBV9; CDR3 DNA: TGTGCCAGCAGCGATTCAGGGGACAGCTACGAGCAGTACTTC; CDR3 protein: CASSDSGDSYEQYF
D gene: .; J gene: TRBJ2-3; clone size: few; V gene: TRBV11-2; CDR3 DNA: TGTGCCAGCAGCTTCCCAGGGGCAGATACGCAGTATTTT; CDR3 protein: CASSFPGADTQYF
D gene: TRBD1; J gene: TRBJ1-1; clone size: .; V gene: TRBV5-1; CDR3 DNA: TGCGCCAGCACAGGGGGGACTGAAGCTTTCTTT; CDR3 protein: CASTGGTEAFF
D gene: TRBD2; J gene: TRBJ2-1; clone size: .; V gene: TRBV5-1; CDR3 DNA: TGCGCCAGCAGCTACGGGGGGGATTCCTACAATGAGCAGTTCTTC; CDR3 protein: CASSYGGDSYNEQFF
D gene: .; J gene: TRBJ1-1; clone size: few; V gene: TRBV7-9; CDR3 DNA: TGTGCCAGCAGCTTCTCGACAGGCTCCACTGAAGCTTTCTTT; CDR3 protein: CASSFSTGSTEAFF
D gene: TRBD2; J gene: TRBJ2-5; clone size: few; V gene: TRBV19; CDR3 DNA: TGTGCCAGTAGTGTAACTAGCGGGAGTGGTGAGACCCAGTACTTC; CDR3 protein: CASSVTSGSGETQYF
D gene: TRBD1; J gene: TRBJ1-3; clone size: few; V gene: TRBV4-3; CDR3 DNA: TGCGCCAGCAGCCTCAGACAGGGCCCCGTGGGAAACACCATATATTTT; CDR3 protein: CASSLRQGPVGNTIYF
D gene: .; J gene: TRBJ1-1; clone size: few; V gene: TRBV29-1; CDR3 DNA: TGCAGCGGTGGGGACTGGAACACTGAAGCTTTCTTT; CDR3 protein: CSGGDWNTEAFF
D gene: TRBD2; J gene: TRBJ2-2; clone size: .; V gene: TRBV2; CDR3 DNA: TGTGCCAGCAGCTCAGGACTAGCGGGAGGTACCGGGGAGCTGTTTTTT; CDR3 protein: CASSSGLAGGTGELFF
D gene: .; J gene: TRBJ2-7; clone size: few; V gene: TRBV5-6; CDR3 DNA: TGTGCCAGCAGCTTGATAGATCGAGTTCACGAGCAGTACTTC; CDR3 protein: CASSLIDRVHEQYF
D gene: .; J gene: TRBJ1-1; clone size: .; V gene: TRBV29-1; CDR3 DNA: TGCAGCGTCCTACAGGGACGGACTGAAGCTTTCTTT; CDR3 protein: CSVLQGRTEAFF
D gene: TRBD1; J gene: TRBJ2-5; clone size: few; V gene: TRBV9; CDR3 DNA: TGTGCCAGCAGCGGAAGGACAGGGGGTGAGACCCAGTACTTC; CDR3 protein: CASSGRTGGETQYF
D gene: TRBD1; J gene: TRBJ2-5; clone size: .; V gene: TRBV7-3; CDR3 DNA: TGTGCCAGCAGCGGACAGGGGGACTCCCGGAAGTACTTC; CDR3 protein: CASSGQGDSRKYF
D gene: TRBD1; J gene: TRBJ2-7; clone size: few; V gene: TRBV30; CDR3 DNA: TGTGCCTGGACTAGACCGGGACAGATGGGTAGGATCGAGCAGTACTTC; CDR3 protein: CAWTRPGQMGRIEQYF
D gene: TRBD2; J gene: TRBJ2-5; clone size: .; V gene: TRBV5-1; CDR3 DNA: TGCGCCAGCAGCTTGGTACTAGCGGAAGAGACCCAGTACTTC; CDR3 protein: CASSLVLAEETQYF
D gene: .; J gene: TRBJ2-2; clone size: few; V gene: TRBV11-2; CDR3 DNA: TGTGCCAGCAGCTCTCCGGATGGCGGCTACACCGGGGAGCTGTTTTTT; CDR3 protein: CASSSPDGGYTGELFF
D gene: TRBD1; J gene: TRBJ2-1; clone size: few; V gene: TRBV28; CDR3 DNA: TGTGCCAGCAGGTGGACAGGGGCGAATGAGCAGTTCTTC; CDR3 protein: CASRWTGANEQFF
D gene: .; J gene: TRBJ2-7; clone size: .; V gene: TRBV27; CDR3 DNA: TGTGCCAGCAGCCATGGTAGAGGGAGTAGCTACGAGCAGTACTTC; CDR3 protein: CASSHGRGSSYEQYF
D gene: .; J gene: TRBJ1-2; clone size: once; V gene: TRBV18; CDR3 DNA: TGTGCCAGCTCACCAAGGACGGACTCTCGCTATGGCTACACCTTC; CDR3 protein: CASSPRTDSRYGYTF
D gene: TRBD1; J gene: TRBJ2-1; clone size: once; V gene: TRBV27; CDR3 DNA: TGTGCCAGCAGTCCTCGCGGATCAGGGGGCAATGAGCAGTTCTTC; CDR3 protein: CASSPRGSGGNEQFF
D gene: .; J gene: TRBJ1-6; clone size: .; V gene: TRBV7-9; CDR3 DNA: TGTGCCAGCAGCTTATTGAGCTCCTATAATTCACCCCTCCACTTT; CDR3 protein: CASSLLSSYNSPLHF
D gene: .; J gene: TRBJ2-7; clone size: few; V gene: TRBV6-1; CDR3 DNA: TGTGCCAGCAGTGAAGGGAGTAAACGCTACGAGCAGTACTTC; CDR3 protein: CASSEGSKRYEQYF
D gene: TRBD2; J gene: TRBJ2-1; clone size: few; V gene: TRBV29-1; CDR3 DNA: TGCAGCGATCTGAGCGGGAGGGCCAGTGAGCAGTTCTTC; CDR3 protein: CSDLSGRASEQFF
D gene: .; J gene: TRBJ1-1; clone size: .; V gene: TRBV30; CDR3 DNA: TGTGCCGGTTCGCAGGGGCCCCAGGCTTTCTTT; CDR3 protein: CAGSQGPQAFF
D gene: .; J gene: TRBJ1-4; clone size: .; V gene: TRBV5-8; CDR3 DNA: TGTGCCAGCAGCGTGGGTTACAGGTCCACTAATGAAAAACTGTTTTTT; CDR3 protein: CASSVGYRSTNEKLFF
D gene: .; J gene: TRBJ2-7; clone size: .; V gene: TRBV4-1; CDR3 DNA: TGCGCCAGCAGCCCCAAGGGAGGGGGAGCCTACGAGCAGTACTTC; CDR3 protein: CASSPKGGGAYEQYF
D gene: .; J gene: TRBJ1-5; clone size: .; V gene: TRBV15; CDR3 DNA: TGTGCCACCAGCAGAGACGACGGGAGTTATAGCAATCAGCCCCAGCATTTT; CDR3 protein: CATSRDDGSYSNQPQHF
D gene: .; J gene: TRBJ2-2; clone size: few; V gene: TRBV5-4; CDR3 DNA: TGTGCCAGCAGCCTCGACAGGTTCACCGGGGAGCTGTTTTTT; CDR3 protein: CASSLDRFTGELFF
D gene: .; J gene: TRBJ2-5; clone size: .; V gene: TRBV27; CDR3 DNA: TGTGCCAGCAGCCCAAAAACCAGGGCGAACACGGAGACCCAGTACTTC; CDR3 protein: CASSPKTRANTETQYF
D gene: TRBD2; J gene: TRBJ2-1; clone size: few; V gene: TRBV11-1; CDR3 DNA: TGTGCCAGCAGCAAACCGGGACTAGCTGACAATGAGCAGTTCTTC; CDR3 protein: CASSKPGLADNEQFF
D gene: .; J gene: TRBJ1-4; clone size: few; V gene: TRBV9; CDR3 DNA: TGTGCCAGCAGCGTCGGGAGGATCCCAACTAATGAAAAACTGTTTTTT; CDR3 protein: CASSVGRIPTNEKLFF
D gene: .; J gene: TRBJ2-1; clone size: few; V gene: TRBV19; CDR3 DNA: TGTGCCAGTAGTATATCAGCGGGTTCCTACAATGAGCAGTTCTTC; CDR3 protein: CASSISAGSYNEQFF
D gene: .; J gene: TRBJ2-7; clone size: few; V gene: TRBV4-3; CDR3 DNA: TGCGCCAGCAGCCAACAGTCTGGGGCCTCCTACGAGCAGTACTTC; CDR3 protein: CASSQQSGASYEQYF
D gene: TRBD1; J gene: TRBJ2-2; clone size: .; V gene: TRBV28; CDR3 DNA: TGTGCCACCGGGACAGGGGGCGCGGGTACCGGGGAGCTGTTTTTT; CDR3 protein: CATGTGGAGTGELFF